This T cell receptor (beta chain) originates from a study of blood T cell repertoires in COVID-19. Across the study: Acute and convalescent COVID-19 samples came from the United States, Italy and Spain. T cells, B-cell-depleted T cells, or PBMCs supplied cDNA or gDNA.

Only in-frame clones appear in the TCRdb table, and some are missing; sequencing was by immunoSEQ multiplex PCR. The table lists 57,000 or so clones, about 82% of them singletons. The CDR3 sequence is 14 residues long. V was trimmed by 5 bases and J by 3 bases, leaving 12 bases between them. Germline CDR1 and CDR2: LNHDA and SQIVND (reference sequence). The source material was peripheral blood. This rearrangement joins TRBV19 to TRBJ2-3, with D maybe TRBD2 (5 bases). The clonotype comes from a man between 65 and 85 years old with acute or convalescent COVID-19. In nucleotides, the CDR3 is TGTGCCAGTAGTCGAGGGTTAGTGACAGATACGCAGTATTTT. Translation gives CASSRGLVTDTQYF.